One sample yielded the 4 T cell receptor beta chains listed below, sequenced in a study of T cells after somatic rescue of genetic block. Assay used: immunoSEQ multiplex PCR; TCRdb lists only in-frame clones, some missing. Of more than 70,000 clones listed, over 80% are singletons. The sample taken for sequencing was peripheral blood mononuclear cells (PBMCs). These TCRs come from a woman aged 18-29 years.

This sequence joins TRBV19 and TRBJ1-5; D not resolved. V was cut by 4 bases and J by 0 bases, with 7 bases left in between. The CDR3 totals 14 residues. CDR1 and CDR2 from the germline V gene are LNHDA and SQIVND (reference sequence). CDR3 amino acids: CASSRGISNQPQHF. For the CDR3, the DNA is TGTGCCAGTAGTAGGGGTATTAGCAATCAGCCCCAGCATTTT.

The chain combines TRBV28 with TRBJ2-1; a possible D gene is TRBD2 (6 bases). Trimming left V 2 bases short and J 1 base short, with 9 bases between. The CDR3 runs 15 residues. Germline loops: CDR1 MDHEN, CDR2 SYDVKM. The CDR3 loop is CASSLIAASYNEQFF. For the CDR3, the DNA is TGTGCCAGCAGTTTAATAGCGGCGTCCTACAATGAGCAGTTCTTC.

The V gene is TRBV2, the J gene TRBJ2-7; the match to TRBD1 covers 7 bases. Germline CDR1 is SNHLY and CDR2 is FYNNEI. The CDR3 spans 12 residues. The ends lost 11 bases at V and 7 bases at J; junction bases unmatched: 11. CDR3 coding DNA: TGTGCCCAAGTGGGTCCAGGGGGAGAGCAGTACTTC. Protein: CAQVGPGGEQYF.

The chain recombines TRBV20-1 with TRBJ1-4, with unresolved D. Deletions cut 5 bases from V and 0 bases from J, with 1 base between. This CDR3 is built from 11 residues. Germline V gives CDR1 DFQATT, CDR2 SNEGSKA (reference sequence). The CDR3 loop is CSASTNEKLFF. The CDR3 DNA sequence: TGCAGTGCTTCAACTAATGAAAAACTGTTTTTT.